The 32 T cell receptor beta chains below were found in one sample sequenced in a study of T-cell reconstitution after alpha-beta-depleted transplantation in children. Molecular barcoding with unique molecular identifiers was used for the TCRbeta library. A single record per CDR3 protein comes from TCRdb applying MiXCR to the PCR reads. The table includes 250,000 to 350,000 distinct CDR3 sequences, 9.9% detected once. The input for sequencing was PBMCs from the stem cell graft donor, taken from the stem cell graft. These receptors were collected from a human donor who donated a stem cell graft to a child with SCID.

The chain combines TRBV20-1 with TRBJ2-5, with D uncertain. The ends were cut back, 5 bases at V and 4 bases at J, with 17 bases in the middle. This CDR3 has 14 residues. Looked up from germline, CDR1 is DFQATT and CDR2 is SNEGSKA (reference sequence). The CDR3 DNA is TGCAGTGCTTCTCTCGTAGACTGGGCAGAGACCCAGTACTTC. It yields the protein CSASLVDWAETQYF.

The CDR3 nucleotides are TGCAGTGCTAGTCTAGGGCTGTCCGGGGAGCTGTTTTTT. Amino acids: CSASLGLSGELFF. J is TRBJ2-2 and V is TRBV20-1; no definite D call. The CDR3 length is 13 residues. With 3 bases removed from V and 6 bases from J, the gap between germline ends came to 11 bases. The germline CDR1 and CDR2 sequences are DFQATT and SNEGSKA (reference sequence).

This chain connects TRBV6-5 to TRBJ1-3; D not resolved. The CDR3 loop spans 14 amino acids. The V gene lost 0 bases and the J gene lost 2 bases, with 5 bases spanning the gap. Germline V gene sequence: CDR1 MNHEY, CDR2 SVGAGI. CDR3 nucleotides: TGTGCCAGCAGTTACTCATCTCCTGGAAACACCATATATTTT. Translating it yields CASSYSSPGNTIYF.

This clonotype was seen a few times. DNA of the CDR3: TGTGCCAGCTCCAGTTGGGGGTCAGAGCAGTTCTTC. Protein: CASSSWGSEQFF. The chain couples TRBV9 to TRBJ2-1; D may match TRBD1 or TRBD2 (5 bases each). The length of the CDR3 is 12 residues. V lost 7 bases to trimming and J lost 10 bases, with 15 bases between them. From germline, CDR1 is SGDLS and CDR2 YYNGEE.

This clonotype has more than one count but fewer than ten. This chain connects TRBV4-1 to TRBJ2-1; 7 bases are a match to TRBD1. This CDR3 spans 15 amino acids. Losses at the gene ends were 2 bases for V and 2 bases for J; bases not matched to a gene: 3. Germline CDR1 reads MGHRA; CDR2 reads YSYEKL. The CDR3 sequence is CASSQTGTAYNEQFF. DNA for the CDR3: TGCGCCAGCAGCCAAACCGGGACAGCCTACAATGAGCAGTTCTTC.

As concerns this clonotype: With a much larger clone just one base away, this may be a read error. V is TRBV5-5 and J is TRBJ2-1; tentative D call: TRBD2 (6 bases). The CDR3 sequence is 12 residues long. The germline V and J ends were trimmed by 7 bases and 8 bases, with 13 bases remaining between them. Germline loops: CDR1 SGHKS, CDR2 YYEKEE (reference sequence). The CDR3, as DNA: TGTGCCAGCGGCCCCGGCGGGGATGAGCAGTTCTTC. This sequence encodes CASGPGGDEQFF.

This clonotype has more than one count but fewer than ten. The J gene is TRBJ2-7, the V gene TRBV7-6; D perhaps matches TRBD2 (5 bases). V lost 5 bases, J lost 2 bases, and 10 bases lay in between. Germline CDR1 and CDR2: SGHVS and FNYEAQ. This CDR3 has 13 amino acids. CDR3 nucleotide sequence: TGTGCCAGCAGCACTAGTCCGGCCTACGAGCAGTACTTC. Translation gives CASSTSPAYEQYF.

The table lists this clonotype with many counts. The V and J genes are TRBV5-1 and TRBJ1-1; 7 bases align to TRBD1. Germline CDR1 SGHRS, CDR2 YFSETQ. This CDR3 spans 13 amino acids. Trimming at V came to 4 bases and at J to 1 base, leaving 1 base not matched to a gene. The chain's CDR3 is CASSRDRNTEAFF. As DNA, the CDR3 is TGCGCCAGCAGCAGGGACAGGAACACTGAAGCTTTCTTT. The full variable domain, completed using reference TRBV5-1 and TRBJ1-1, is KAGVTQTPRYLIKTRGQQVTLSCSPISGHRSVSWYQQTPGQGLQFLFEYFSETQRNKGNFPGRFSGRQFSNSRSEMNVSTLELGDSALYLCASSRDRNTEAFFGQGTRLTVV.

The J gene is TRBJ2-7, the V gene TRBV12-3 or TRBV12-4, with TRBD2 matching over 8 bases. Germline trimming cut 2 bases from V and 4 bases from J; bases unmatched to any gene: 10. CDR3 length: 16 residues. CDR3: CASSLMPGLEVYEQYF. In DNA form, the CDR3 reads TGTGCCAGCAGTTTAATGCCGGGACTAGAAGTTTACGAGCAGTACTTC.

This clonotype showed up just a few times. This rearrangement joins TRBV6-5 to TRBJ1-4; D not certain. Trimming removed 1 base at V and 3 bases at J, with 12 bases between. Germline V gene lookup returns CDR1 MNHEY and CDR2 SVGAGI. The CDR3 runs 16 residues. This CDR3 is CASSYLRFASNEKLFF. The DNA for the CDR3 is TGTGCCAGCAGTTACTTGCGATTTGCCTCTAATGAAAAACTGTTTTTT.

V gene TRBV29-1 combines with J gene TRBJ2-3, with 9 positions matching TRBD1. The V segment lost 6 bases and the J segment 4 bases; nucleotides outside the gene matches: 8. Per the germline V gene, CDR1 is SQVTM and CDR2 is ANQGSEA. The CDR3 spans 14 residues. The CDR3 spells CSVAGTGYADTQYF. The CDR3 bases are TGCAGCGTGGCCGGGACAGGGTATGCAGATACGCAGTATTTT.

This clonotype showed up just a few times. This chain links TRBV7-2 with TRBJ2-1; unclear D gene. The CDR3 contains 14 residues. V was clipped by 2 bases and J by 5 bases, with 10 bases between them. Germline lookup yields CDR1 SGHTA and CDR2 FQGNSA. The CDR3 loop is CASSLLGQDNEQFF. The CDR3 nucleotides read TGTGCCAGCAGCTTATTGGGCCAGGACAATGAGCAGTTCTTC.

This clonotype came up a few times. This sequence joins TRBV5-1 and TRBJ2-7; TRBD2 agrees at 10 bases. V dropped 3 bases and J dropped 3; count of bases not matched to a gene: 0. The CDR3 loop spans 13 amino acids. The germline V gene has CDR1 SGHRS and CDR2 YFSETQ. The CDR3 DNA reads TGCGCCAGCAGCTCTAGCGGGGGCTACGAGCAGTACTTC. Translating it yields CASSSSGGYEQYF.

The chain couples TRBV9 to TRBJ1-6; no definite D call. Between the trimmed V and J ends, which lost 4 bases and 8 bases, there was a span of 7 bases. The CDR3 covers 12 residues. CDR1 SGDLS and CDR2 YYNGEE come from the germline V gene. CDR3 nucleotide sequence: TGTGCCAGCAGCCCCACGGATTCACCCCTCCACTTT. It codes for CASSPTDSPLHF.

This clonotype was picked up one time. At one boundary the junction diverges from the germline segment, which might be a read error. V is TRBV20-1 and J is TRBJ2-3, with TRBD2 identical over 8 bases. The CDR3 length is 16 residues. Germline CDR1 reads DFQATT; CDR2 reads SNEGSKA (reference sequence). The chain's CDR3 is CCAREGSGGITDTQYF. The CDR3 DNA reads as TGCTGTGCTAGAGAAGGAAGCGGGGGAATCACAGATACGCAGTATTTT.

There are a few counts of this clonotype. The chain joins TRBV20-1 to TRBJ2-5; D possibly matches TRBD1 or TRBD2 (6 bases each). Trimming took 4 bases from V and 9 from J, leaving 21 bases between them. From germline, CDR1 is DFQATT and CDR2 SNEGSKA (reference sequence). CDR3 size: 14 residues. CDR3 loop: CSAKQGLRVQSQYF. The CDR3 nucleotides read TGCAGTGCTAAACAGGGACTCAGGGTTCAGTCCCAGTACTTC.

This clonotype was detected only a few times. This sequence joins TRBV15 and TRBJ1-6; D gene ambiguous. The CDR3 totals 15 residues. CDR1 and CDR2 (germline): LNHNV, YYDKDF (reference sequence). The V and J ends lost 5 bases and 4 bases respectively, with 12 bases between them. CDR3 nucleotide sequence: TGTGCCACCAGCGGACCGGGCCCTTATAATTCACCCCTCCACTTT. Encoded protein: CATSGPGPYNSPLHF.

The chain has TRBV20-1 and TRBJ1-1, with D maybe TRBD1 (6 bases). Germline V gene sequence: CDR1 DFQATT, CDR2 SNEGSKA (reference sequence). V was shortened by 6 bases and J by 6 bases, with 14 bases between the two germline ends. The CDR3 is 12 residues long. DNA of the CDR3: TGCAGTGCGGCGAGGGGGGTTCCTGAAGCTTTCTTT. Translating it yields CSAARGVPEAFF.

In this sample, this clonotype turned up a few times. The CDR3 DNA is TGTGCCAGCAGCTTATTGGGACAGGTTAACTACGAGCAGTACTTC. Translation: CASSLLGQVNYEQYF. The chain carries TRBV14 and TRBJ2-7, with 8 nucleotides matching TRBD1. Germline V lookup: CDR1 SGHDN, CDR2 FVKESK. V shed 5 bases and J 3 bases; nucleotides not matched to a gene: 9. The CDR3 extends over 15 amino acids.

V and J are TRBV10-1 and TRBJ1-6, with 8 bases identical to TRBD1. CDR1 WNHNN and CDR2 SYGVQD come from the germline V gene (reference sequence). J was trimmed by 8 bases and V by 3 bases; bases with no gene match: 6. CDR3 length equals 15 residues. The CDR3 here is CASSETPGQDSPLHF. Here the CDR3 DNA reads TGCGCCAGCAGTGAAACTCCGGGACAGGATTCACCCCTCCACTTT.

Of note for this clonotype: The junction does not match germline at one end; this may be a read error. J is TRBJ2-5 and V is TRBV6-1; 9 bases map to TRBD2. Germline lookup yields CDR1 MNHNS and CDR2 SASEGT. The length of the CDR3 is 15 residues. CDR3 sequence reads: CASSPLAGLQETQYF. Written as DNA, the CDR3 is TGTGCCAGCAGTCCACTAGCGGGCTTACAAGAGACTCAGTACTTC.

This clonotype was detected many times. Here the CDR3 reads CASSLIQLSSYNEQFF. CDR3 sequence (DNA): TGTGCCAGCAGTTTAATACAGCTTAGCTCCTACAATGAGCAGTTCTTC. The rearrangement uses TRBV6-5 and TRBJ2-1, with D unclear. The CDR3 covers 16 residues. Trimming cost V 4 bases and J 0 bases, with 13 bases left between them. CDR1 is MNHEY, CDR2 SVGAGI, per germline.

In this sample, this clonotype turned up a few times. A junction end diverges from the germline sequence, so it may reflect a read error. CDR3 nucleotide sequence: TGTGCCAGCAGCTTAGCGTCCGGACAGTCCTTC. Translated, it gives CASSLASGQSF. V gene TRBV7-9 combines with J gene TRBJ1-2; possibly TRBD1 for D (6 bases). CDR3 length equals 11 residues. The germline CDR1 and CDR2 sequences are SEHNR and FQNEAQ (reference sequence).

The V call is TRBV27, the J call TRBJ2-3; TRBD1 matches at 9 bases. The CDR3 length is 15 residues. CDR1 and CDR2 from the germline V gene are MNHEY and SMNVEV (reference sequence). The junction had 8 bases not matched to a gene; V was cut back by 5 bases and J by 5 bases. DNA for the CDR3: TGTGCCAGCAGTGTACGGGACAGGGTAGGAGATACGCAGTATTTT. This sequence encodes CASSVRDRVGDTQYF.

The chain uses TRBV29-1 and TRBJ2-1; 8 nucleotides line up with TRBD2. The CDR3 is made up of 15 amino acids. V lost 4 bases and J lost 5; bases outside the gene matches: 10. Germline-derived CDR1 and CDR2 are SQVTM and ANQGSEA. The CDR3 nucleotides read TGCAGCGTTGGATTATCTGTGCGGGGGGACAATGAGCAGTTCTTC. It translates to CSVGLSVRGDNEQFF.

This clonotype came up a few times. This chain connects TRBV27 to TRBJ2-2; 7 bases line up with TRBD2. The CDR3 loop spans 14 amino acids. Germline loops: CDR1 MNHEY, CDR2 SMNVEV (reference sequence). V shed 4 bases and J 7 bases; nucleotides not matched to a gene: 6. This CDR3 is CASSWSGVIGELFF. For the CDR3, the DNA is TGTGCCAGCAGTTGGAGCGGGGTAATCGGGGAGCTGTTTTTT.

The chain carries TRBV7-3 and TRBJ2-5; 8 positions match TRBD1. J lost 5 bases, V lost 4 bases, and 9 bases had no gene match. The germline V gene has CDR1 SGHTA and CDR2 FQGTGA. The CDR3 has 15 amino acids. This CDR3 is CASSSTGGIGETQYF. CDR3 DNA: TGTGCCAGCAGCTCCACAGGGGGGATAGGGGAGACCCAGTACTTC. Full variable domain (rest looked up from reference TRBV7-3 and TRBJ2-5): GAGVSQTPSNKVTEKGKYVELRCDPISGHTALYWYRQSLGQGPEFLIYFQGTGAADDSGLPNDRFFAVRPEGSVSTLKIQRTERGDSAVYLCASSSTGGIGETQYFGPGTRLLVL.

The chain has TRBV4-1 and TRBJ2-2, with 8 positions matching TRBD1. Germline trimming cut 6 bases from V and 8 bases from J; bases unmatched to any gene: 5. Looked up from germline, CDR1 is MGHRA and CDR2 is YSYEKL. The CDR3 is 13 residues long. The CDR3 reads CASRTGVEGELFF. The DNA for the CDR3 is TGCGCCAGCAGGACAGGGGTGGAGGGGGAGCTGTTTTTT.

The chain links TRBV19 to TRBJ2-1, with D possibly matching TRBD1 (6 bases). Trimming removed 1 base from V and 2 bases from J, with 9 bases in between. CDR1 is LNHDA, CDR2 SQIVND, per germline (reference sequence). The CDR3 sequence is 15 residues long. The DNA of the CDR3 is TGTGCCAGTAGTATAGCAACAGGGACCTACAATGAGCAGTTCTTC. Protein product: CASSIATGTYNEQFF. The full variable domain, its missing parts supplied by reference TRBV19 and TRBJ2-1, is DGGITQSPKYLFRKEGQNVTLSCEQNLNHDAMYWYRQDPGQGLRLIYYSQIVNDFQKGDIAEGYSVSREKKESFPLTVTSAQKNPTAFYLCASSIATGTYNEQFFGPGTRLTVL.

V usage is TRBV5-1 and J usage is TRBJ2-1; 9 bases match TRBD1. The germline CDR1 and CDR2 sequences are SGHRS and YFSETQ. V dropped 4 bases and J dropped 6; count of bases not matched to a gene: 5. The CDR3 is 14 amino acids. The CDR3 sequence is CASSPRDRVNEQFF. The DNA of the CDR3 is TGCGCCAGCAGCCCGCGGGACAGGGTCAATGAGCAGTTCTTC.

V is TRBV12-3 or TRBV12-4 and J is TRBJ2-3, with a possible D match to TRBD2 (5 bases). There are 18 residues in the CDR3. V lost 3 bases and J 0 bases, leaving 19 bases between the germline ends. CDR3 residues: CASSFMFPGLESTDTQYF. CDR3 sequence (DNA): TGTGCCAGCAGTTTTATGTTCCCGGGATTAGAAAGCACAGATACGCAGTATTTT.

This chain connects TRBV20-1 to TRBJ2-5, with 11 bases matching TRBD2. Losses at the gene ends were 0 bases for V and 7 bases for J; bases not matched to a gene: 10. Germline lookup yields CDR1 DFQATT and CDR2 SNEGSKA (reference sequence). This CDR3 region has 16 residues. The CDR3 DNA reads TGCAGTGCTAGAGATCCAGTGATAGCGGGGGGGGTGACCCAGTACTTC. Its translation: CSARDPVIAGGVTQYF.